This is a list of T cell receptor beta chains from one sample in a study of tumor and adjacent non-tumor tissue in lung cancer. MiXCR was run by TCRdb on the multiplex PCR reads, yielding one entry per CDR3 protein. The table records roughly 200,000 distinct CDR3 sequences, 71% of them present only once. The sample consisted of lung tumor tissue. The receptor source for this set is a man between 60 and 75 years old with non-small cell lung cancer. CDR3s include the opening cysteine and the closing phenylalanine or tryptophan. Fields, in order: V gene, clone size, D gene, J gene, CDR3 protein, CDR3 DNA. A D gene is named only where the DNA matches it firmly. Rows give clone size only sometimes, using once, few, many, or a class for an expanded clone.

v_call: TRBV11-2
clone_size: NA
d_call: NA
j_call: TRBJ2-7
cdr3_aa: CASNELHSSYEQYF
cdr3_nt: TGTGCCAGCAACGAACTGCACAGCTCCTACGAGCAGTACTTC

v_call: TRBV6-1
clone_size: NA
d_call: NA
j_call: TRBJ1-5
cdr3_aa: CACRDIRYQPQHF
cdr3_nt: TGTGCCTGTAGGGACATAAGATATCAGCCCCAGCATTTT

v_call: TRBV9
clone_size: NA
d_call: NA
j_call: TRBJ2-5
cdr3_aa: CVNSDGYQETQYF
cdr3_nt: TGTGTCAACAGCGACGGGTACCAAGAGACCCAGTACTTC

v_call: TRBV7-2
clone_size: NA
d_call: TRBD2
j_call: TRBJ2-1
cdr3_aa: CASSSQAGGSNEKFF
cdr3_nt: TGTGCCAGCAGCTCCCAAGCGGGGGGCTCCAATGAGAAGTTCTTC

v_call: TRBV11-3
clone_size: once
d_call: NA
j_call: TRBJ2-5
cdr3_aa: CASSSSRGFTETQYF
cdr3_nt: TGTGCCAGCAGCTCATCTAGGGGTTTCACAGAAACCCAGTACTTC

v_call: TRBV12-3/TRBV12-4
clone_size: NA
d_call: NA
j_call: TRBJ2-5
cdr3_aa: CASSLRHIKGQETQYF
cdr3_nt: TGTGCCAGCAGTTTAAGACACATAAAGGGGCAAGAGACCCAGTACTTC

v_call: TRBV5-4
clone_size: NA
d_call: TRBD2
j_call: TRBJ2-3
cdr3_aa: CASSSTAGAADTQYF
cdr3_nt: TGTGCCAGCAGCTCGACAGCGGGAGCGGCAGATACGCAGTATTTT

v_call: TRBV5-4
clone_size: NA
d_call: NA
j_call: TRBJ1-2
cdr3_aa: CASSLDLQQGLLYGYTF
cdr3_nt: TGTGCCAGCAGCTTGGATCTACAGCAAGGCCTATTGTATGGATACACCTTC

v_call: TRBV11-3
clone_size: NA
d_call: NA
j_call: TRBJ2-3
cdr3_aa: CASSWQDTQCF
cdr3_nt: TGTGCCAGCAGCTGGCAAGATACGCAGTGTTTT

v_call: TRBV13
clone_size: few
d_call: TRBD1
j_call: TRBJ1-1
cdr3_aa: CASSWGQGGTEAFF
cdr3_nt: TGTGCCAGCAGCTGGGGACAGGGAGGGACTGAAGCTTTCTTT

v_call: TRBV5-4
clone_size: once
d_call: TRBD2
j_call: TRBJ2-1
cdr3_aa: CASSPNKGGRTSGSLGEFF
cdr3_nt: TGTGCCAGCAGCCCAAACAAGGGGGGCCGGACTAGCGGATCTCTGGGGGAGTTCTTC

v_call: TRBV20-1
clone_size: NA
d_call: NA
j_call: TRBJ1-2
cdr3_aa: CSANTGLNYGYTF
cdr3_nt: TGCAGTGCTAATACAGGGCTCAACTATGGCTACACCTTC

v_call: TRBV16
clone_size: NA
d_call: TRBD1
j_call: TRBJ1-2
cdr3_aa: CASSQTGGSYTF
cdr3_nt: TGTGCCAGCAGCCAGACAGGGGGAAGCTACACCTTC

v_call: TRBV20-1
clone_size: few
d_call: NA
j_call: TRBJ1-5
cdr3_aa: CRAGGSNQPQHF
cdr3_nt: TGCAGAGCCGGAGGTAGCAATCAGCCCCAGCATTTT

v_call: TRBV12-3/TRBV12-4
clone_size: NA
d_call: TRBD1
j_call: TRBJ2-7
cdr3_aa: CASRWTGMDEQYF
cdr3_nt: TGTGCCAGCAGATGGACAGGGATGGACGAGCAGTACTTC

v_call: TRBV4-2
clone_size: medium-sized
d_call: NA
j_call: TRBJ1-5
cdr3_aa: CASSQDVRSNQPQHF
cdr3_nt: TGTGCCAGCAGCCAAGATGTCCGTAGCAATCAGCCCCAGCATTTT

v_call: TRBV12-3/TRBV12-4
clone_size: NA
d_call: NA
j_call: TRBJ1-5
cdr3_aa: CASSQRTGGYQPQHF
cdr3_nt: TGTGCCAGCAGCCAAAGGACGGGGGGGTATCAGCCCCAGCATTTT

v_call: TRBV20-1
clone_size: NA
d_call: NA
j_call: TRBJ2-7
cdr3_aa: CSARDRGRAEQYF
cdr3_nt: TGCAGTGCTAGAGACCGGGGTAGGGCCGAGCAGTACTTC

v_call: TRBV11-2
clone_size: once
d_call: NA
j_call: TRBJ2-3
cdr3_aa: CASSLTTSIRGVEADTQYF
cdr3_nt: TGTGCCAGCAGTTTAACCACCTCTATTCGAGGGGTTGAGGCAGATACGCAGTATTTT

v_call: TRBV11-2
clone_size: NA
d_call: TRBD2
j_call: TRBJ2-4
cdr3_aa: CASSAIFPGASGINIQYF
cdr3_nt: TGTGCCAGCAGCGCTATATTCCCCGGCGCTAGCGGAATAAACATTCAGTACTTC

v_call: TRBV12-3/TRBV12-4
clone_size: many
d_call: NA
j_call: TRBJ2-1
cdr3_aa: CASSLTHNRNEQFF
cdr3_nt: TGTGCCAGCAGCCTGACCCACAATCGCAATGAGCAGTTCTTC

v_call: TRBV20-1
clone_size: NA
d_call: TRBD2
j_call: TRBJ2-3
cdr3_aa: CSAWWKGRGGADTQYF
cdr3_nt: TGCAGTGCTTGGTGGAAGGGACGGGGGGGCGCAGATACGCAGTATTTT

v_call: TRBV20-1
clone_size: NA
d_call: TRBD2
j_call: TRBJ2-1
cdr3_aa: CNARPLLAGVFNEQFF
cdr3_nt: TGCAATGCTAGACCCCTACTAGCGGGAGTTTTCAATGAGCAGTTCTTC

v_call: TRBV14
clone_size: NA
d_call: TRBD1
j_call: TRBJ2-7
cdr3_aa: CASSRSGQDHEQYF
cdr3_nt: TGTGCCAGCAGCCGGTCGGGACAGGACCACGAGCAGTACTTC

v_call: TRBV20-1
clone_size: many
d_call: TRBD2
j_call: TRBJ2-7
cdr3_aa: CSAQPGGASYEQYF
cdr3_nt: TGCAGTGCTCAGCCGGGGGGGGCGTCCTACGAGCAGTACTTC

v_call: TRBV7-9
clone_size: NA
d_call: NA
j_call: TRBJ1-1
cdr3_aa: CASSLRGTEAFF
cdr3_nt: TGTGCCAGCAGCTTAAGGGGCACTGAAGCTTTCTTT

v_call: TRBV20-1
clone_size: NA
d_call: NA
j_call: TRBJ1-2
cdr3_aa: CSERTETYGYTF
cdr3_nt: TGCAGTGAAAGGACGGAGACTTATGGCTACACCTTC

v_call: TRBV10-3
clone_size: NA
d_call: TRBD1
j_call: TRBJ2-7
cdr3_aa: CAISELGQEQYF
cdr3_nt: TGTGCCATCAGTGAGTTGGGACAGGAGCAATACTTC

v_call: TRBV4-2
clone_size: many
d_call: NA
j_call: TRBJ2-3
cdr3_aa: CASSQQETRTDTQYF
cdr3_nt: TGTGCCAGCAGCCAACAAGAGACTAGGACAGATACGCAGTATTTT

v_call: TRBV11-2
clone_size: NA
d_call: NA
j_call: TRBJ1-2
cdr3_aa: CVSSLEQGGGYGYTF
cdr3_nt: TGTGTCAGCAGCTTAGAGCAGGGCGGTGGCTATGGCTACACATTC

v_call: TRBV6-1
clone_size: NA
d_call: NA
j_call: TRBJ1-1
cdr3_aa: CASGGPMTEAFF
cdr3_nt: TGTGCCAGCGGCGGACCGATGACTGAAGCTTTCTTT

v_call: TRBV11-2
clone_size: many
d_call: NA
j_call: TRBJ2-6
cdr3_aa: CASSLGTLRSGANVLTF
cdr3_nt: TGTGCCAGCAGCTTAGGGACACTACGTTCTGGGGCCAACGTCCTGACTTTC

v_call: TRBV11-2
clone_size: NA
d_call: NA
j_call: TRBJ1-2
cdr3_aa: CASSRLLGQGYDYAF
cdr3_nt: TGTGCCAGCAGCCGACTTCTTGGGCAGGGCTATGACTACGCCTTC

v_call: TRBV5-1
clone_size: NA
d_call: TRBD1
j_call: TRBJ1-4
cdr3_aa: CASSMDLGQGNEKLIF
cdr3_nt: TGCGCCAGCAGCATGGATTTGGGACAGGGGAATGAAAAACTGATTTTT

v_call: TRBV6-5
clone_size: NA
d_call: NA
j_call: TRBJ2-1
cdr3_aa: CASNRVTGEQFF
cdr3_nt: TGTGCCAGCAACCGAGTAACGGGTGAGCAGTTCTTC

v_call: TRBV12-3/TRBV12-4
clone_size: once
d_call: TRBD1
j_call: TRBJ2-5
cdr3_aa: CASIPAGTGDETQYF
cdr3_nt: TGCGCCAGCATCCCGGCCGGGACAGGGGATGAGACCCAGTACTTC

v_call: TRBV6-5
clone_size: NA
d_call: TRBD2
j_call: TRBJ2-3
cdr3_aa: CASRTGTSADTHYF
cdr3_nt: TGTGCCAGCAGAACCGGGACTAGCGCAGATACGCATTATTTT

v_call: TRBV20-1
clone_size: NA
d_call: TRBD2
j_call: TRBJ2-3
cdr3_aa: CNARGLAGTSTDTQYF
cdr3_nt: TGCAATGCTAGGGGACTAGCGGGAACTAGCACAGATACGCAGTATTTT

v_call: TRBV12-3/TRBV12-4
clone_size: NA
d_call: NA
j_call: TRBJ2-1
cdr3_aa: CASSLTWPSKSSYNEQFF
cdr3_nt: TGTGCCAGCAGCCTCACATGGCCCTCGAAGAGCTCCTACAATGAGCAGTTCTTC

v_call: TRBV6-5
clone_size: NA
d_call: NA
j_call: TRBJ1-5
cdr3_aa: CASSYNSNEPQHF
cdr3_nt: TGTGCCAGCAGTTATAACAGCAATGAGCCCCAGCATTTT

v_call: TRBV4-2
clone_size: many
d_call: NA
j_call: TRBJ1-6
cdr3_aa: CASSQDKAGNSPLHF
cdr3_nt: TGTGCCAGCAGCCAAGATAAGGCAGGGAATTCACCCCTCCACTTT

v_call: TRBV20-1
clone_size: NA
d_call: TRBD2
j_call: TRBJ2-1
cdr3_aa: CSAKKPGLAGGSEHFF
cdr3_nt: TGCAGTGCTAAGAAACCGGGACTAGCGGGAGGGAGTGAGCACTTCTTC

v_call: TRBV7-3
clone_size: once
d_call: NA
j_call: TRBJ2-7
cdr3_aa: CAGSADNSYEQYF
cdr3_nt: TGTGCCGGCAGCGCCGACAACTCCTATGAGCAGTACTTC

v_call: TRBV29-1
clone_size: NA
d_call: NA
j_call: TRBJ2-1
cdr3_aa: CSVEGERHNEQFF
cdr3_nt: TGCAGCGTTGAAGGGGAGCGGCACAATGAGCAGTTCTTC

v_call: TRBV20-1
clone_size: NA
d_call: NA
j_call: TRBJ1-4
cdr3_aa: CSAWYRNISEKLFF
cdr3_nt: TGCAGTGCCTGGTACAGGAATATAAGTGAAAAACTGTTTTTT

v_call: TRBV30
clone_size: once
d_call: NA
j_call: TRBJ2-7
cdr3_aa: CARSVEGPHSYGQYF
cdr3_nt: TGTGCCAGGAGTGTGGAGGGACCGCACTCCTACGGGCAGTACTTC

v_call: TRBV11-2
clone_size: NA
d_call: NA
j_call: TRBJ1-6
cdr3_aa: CASRQQGSNSTLHF
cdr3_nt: TGTGCCAGCAGACAGCAAGGCTCTAATTCAACCCTCCACTTT